The T cell receptor beta chain described here comes from a study of human T cells and chemical hapten exposure (dated by TCRdb to the early 2020s). Notes on the research overall: For sensitization, 2% DPC in acetone was applied to a 2 cm by 2 cm area of upper inner arm skin. Weekly therapeutic DPC doses were additionally applied to the scalp of patients throughout the roughly 25-week study period. Patch testing on the upper back used Finn chambers containing 0.01% DPC, with scoring done after 6 days according to International Contact Dermatitis Research Group standards. The mostly female patient cohort included alopecia areata with under or over 50% scalp involvement, alopecia totalis and alopecia universalis. Libraries were pooled for sequencing, and per-sample TCR yields varied mainly because of small differences in library volumes within the pool. In alopecia patients, the study followed how the peripheral blood TCR repertoire changed in vivo over primary and secondary sensitization to diphenylcyclopropenone (DPC), a hapten. Blood samples were taken from patients before sensitization (week 0) and at 2, 6 and about 24 weeks after DPC sensitization. Around 30 alopecia patients provided blood for TCR sequencing at one to four time points (pre-sensitization, 2, 6 and 24 weeks). Overall results and qualifications from the work: A positive correlation was found between the number of PT1 expanded TCRs and patch test score, with significance reached at thresholds 8, 16 and 32 but not 4. No change with DPC sensitization was found in the number of TCRs above 1 in 1000 frequency, and no evidence of global repertoire structure alterations was found. After repeated subsampling, changes were observed in the strength of the expansion versus patch-test correlation and in the threshold at which the correlation became significant. Significantly more large CDR3 similarity clusters were formed by expanded TCRs than by pre-sensitization or healthy control sets, consistent with antigen-driven responses. Because all patients had alopecia, a presumed autoimmune disease, the immune response of the patients might differ from that of healthy individuals.

Per the publication, the time point label means: pre-sensitization, week 0. In the paper's terms, the treatment or condition label means: therapeutic diphenylcyclopropenone sensitization with weekly scalp DPC. At each patch-test visit, blood was drawn before the patch test was applied. To be eligible, patients had to be aged 18 to 70, diagnosed with alopecia and judged suitable for DPC therapy, while pregnant patients were excluded. Total RNA was isolated from unfractionated whole blood collected in Tempus Blood RNA tubes. This clonotype showed up just a few times. This clone's antigen is unknown. No base quality information exists; no much larger clone differs at one position. The CDR3 holds 16 amino acids from the cysteine to the phenylalanine. Here the CDR3 DNA is all that survives: 48 bases in frame from base 1. At the junction V is shortened by 4 bases and J by 2 bases, with 15 bases in between. The CDR1 and CDR2 encoded by the germline V gene are SGHVS and FQNEAQ.

Library creation used RACE. Sequencing relied on a NextSeq 500. During library preparation, unique molecular identifiers were attached to individual cDNA molecules so that TCRs could be counted in a quantitative, reproducible way. From each blood RNA sample, both TCR alpha and TCR beta chains were sequenced. In the original analysis: A median of about 89,000 TCRs per sample was observed, with a range of 23,224 to 690,600. V, J and CDR3 annotation of the TCR reads was carried out using the Decombinator software suite. To make PS versus PT1 abundance plots, every sample was subsampled to the same number of TCRs (28,000). TCRs were defined as expanded if absent before sensitization and observed at least eight times at the 2-week time point. TCRdb reworked the public reads: Q25 trimming with fastp, MiXCR clone assembly, productive beta chains retained. Rows matching on CDR3 protein sequence are summarized as one entry with the most common DNA and genes. The V and J calls were determined by TCRdb, not by the authors. Recorded for this sample are over 300,000 distinct CDR3 sequences; about 5.1% of them occurred a single time. Jointly, the top ten make up 2.5% to 3% of the sample.

The rearranged segments are TRBV7-8 and TRBJ1-5, with no confident D gene call. The clonotype originates from a woman in her 50s with alopecia areata. Some clones in this sample may be carry-over from other donors' samples. The sequencing used whole blood, collected in connection with sensitization to the hapten diphenylcyclopropenone (DPC). CDR3 reads: CASSSTGWLGNQPQHF. The nucleotides are TGTGCCAGCAGCTCTACGGGGTGGTTAGGCAATCAGCCCCAGCATTTT.